The next 5 T cell receptor beta chains were all read from a single sample in a study of cytomegalovirus exposure and HLA in healthy donors. It was with 60 Vbeta and 13 Jbeta primers that the PCR ran. Data came from immunoSEQ multiplex PCR; TCRdb stores just in-frame clones and leaves some out. The data show more than 150,000 clones, 65% to 80% seen once. Sequencing input: PBMCs. Every receptor here comes from a woman aged 25 to 39 in good health and CMV-seropositive.

The chain joins TRBV19 to TRBJ1-5, with D unresolved. The ends were cut back, 3 bases at V and 5 bases at J, with 11 bases in the middle. The CDR3 has 14 amino acids. The germline V gene encodes CDR1 LNHDA and CDR2 SQIVND (reference sequence). The CDR3 nucleotides read TGTGCCAGTAGTATGAACGGTCTTCATCAGCCCCAGCATTTT. It is translated as CASSMNGLHQPQHF. Drawing the rest from reference TRBV19 and TRBJ1-5, the complete variable domain is DGGITQSPKYLFRKEGQNVTLSCEQNLNHDAMYWYRQDPGQGLRLIYYSQIVNDFQKGDIAEGYSVSREKKESFPLTVTSAQKNPTAFYLCASSMNGLHQPQHFGDGTRLSIL.

The chain recombines TRBV19 with TRBJ1-2; no reliable D call. Germline V CDR1 and CDR2: LNHDA, SQIVND (reference sequence). The V and J ends lost 6 bases and 5 bases respectively, with 16 bases between them. The CDR3 has 14 residues. CDR3: CASRPPPRSYGYTF. CDR3 nucleotides: TGTGCCAGTAGACCCCCGCCCCGGAGTTATGGCTACACCTTC.

This chain connects TRBV7-9 to TRBJ2-1; TRBD2 agrees at 13 bases. Trimming at V came to 5 bases and at J to 7 bases, leaving 5 bases not matched to a gene. Germline values: CDR1 SEHNR, CDR2 FQNEAQ (reference sequence). The CDR3 is 15 residues long. The CDR3 reads CASSPTSGGGNEQFF. DNA of the CDR3: TGTGCCAGCAGCCCAACTAGCGGGGGGGGAAATGAGCAGTTCTTC. Full variable domain (remainder filled in from reference TRBV7-9 and TRBJ2-1): DTGVSQNPRHKITKRGQNVTFRCDPISEHNRLYWYRQTLGQGPEFLTYFQNEAQLEKSRLLSDRFSAERPKGSFSTLEIQRTEQGDSAMYLCASSPTSGGGNEQFFGPGTRLTVL.

The table lists this clone with a few counts. Within the sample, other DNA sequences also encode this same CDR3. This chain joins TRBV5-4 and TRBJ1-1; TRBD1 matches 8 bases. The CDR3 runs 13 residues. From germline, CDR1 is SGHNT and CDR2 YYREEE (reference sequence). The junction had 1 base not matched to a gene; V was cut back by 2 bases and J by 4 bases. The CDR3 DNA is TGTGCCAGCAGCTTTACAGGGGGCACTGAAGCTTTCTTT. Translated: CASSFTGGTEAFF.

In this sample, this clone turned up a few times. The chain combines TRBV5-6 with TRBJ2-1; TRBD2 aligns across 13 bases. With V trimmed by 4 bases and J by 5 bases, 9 bases remained unmatched. The CDR3 spans 17 residues. From germline, CDR1 is SGHDT and CDR2 YYEEEE. CDR3 sequence reads: CASSIELAGGSDNEQFF. CDR3 nucleotide sequence: TGTGCCAGCAGCATAGAACTAGCGGGGGGGTCTGACAATGAGCAGTTCTTC.